The TCR beta chain under discussion was sequenced for a study of TIL therapy for anti-PD-1-resistant metastatic lung cancer. Across the whole study: Median patient age was about 56, ranging 38-75 years. General observations from the study: After infusion, TIL clonotypes partly replaced peripheral T cells and declined over months.

In regard to this clone: Its antigen is still unknown.

Described time point: pre-treatment sample, taken before nivolumab and TIL therapy. The libraries were made with immunoSEQ v3. Data came from immunoSEQ multiplex PCR; TCRdb stores just in-frame clones and leaves some out. Among about 60,000 clones, around 86% were seen once, and the ten largest hold just over 2.5%. V dropped 6 bases and J dropped 5; count of bases not matched to a gene: 10. Germline V gives CDR1 SGHNT, CDR2 YYREEE (reference sequence). The CDR3 is 14 residues long. This receptor was identified in a person aged 25-85 years with non-small cell lung cancer. The specimen comprised blood, sampled at baseline. The J gene is TRBJ2-5, the V gene TRBV5-4, with TRBD2 matching over 7 bases. The CDR3 DNA reads as TGTGCCAGCACCCTTAGCGGGTGGGGGGAGACCCAGTACTTC. The encoded protein is CASTLSGWGETQYF.